This record concerns one T cell receptor (beta chain) sequence. V lost 5 bases and J lost 5, with 6 bases in between. The germline V gene has CDR1 DFQATT and CDR2 SNEGSKA (reference sequence). CDR3 length: 11 residues. Profiled with immunoSEQ multiplex PCR; TCRdb holds only in-frame clones, not every one. The sample yields about 92,000 clones, roughly 91% seen once. The data derive from a study of T cell changes during pregnancy in multiple sclerosis. This material consisted of peripheral blood, taken in the first trimester of pregnancy. The receptor comes from a female donor with multiple sclerosis, enrolled in a pregnancy study. This sequence joins TRBV20-1 and TRBJ2-2; the D is unclear. This chain's CDR3 is CSAPLTGELFF. CDR3 sequence (DNA): TGCAGTGCTCCGTTAACCGGGGAGCTGTTTTTT.